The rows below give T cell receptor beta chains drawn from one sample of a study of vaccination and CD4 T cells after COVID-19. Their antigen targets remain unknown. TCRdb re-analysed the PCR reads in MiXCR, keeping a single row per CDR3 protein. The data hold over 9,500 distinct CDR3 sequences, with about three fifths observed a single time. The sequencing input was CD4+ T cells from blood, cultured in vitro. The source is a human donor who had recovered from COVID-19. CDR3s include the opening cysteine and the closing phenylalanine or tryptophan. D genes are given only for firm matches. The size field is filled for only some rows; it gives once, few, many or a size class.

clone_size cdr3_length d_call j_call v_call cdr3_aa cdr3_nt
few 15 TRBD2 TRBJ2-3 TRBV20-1 CSATVAGGRTDTQYF TGCAGTGCTACCGTAGCGGGGGGGCGCACAGATACGCAGTATTTT
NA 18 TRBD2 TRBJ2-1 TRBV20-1 CSARSLAGRQSSYNEQFF TGCAGTGCTAGAAGTCTAGCGGGTAGACAAAGCTCCTACAATGAGCAGTTCTTC
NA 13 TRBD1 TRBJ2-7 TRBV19 CASSNRDRNEQYF TGTGCCAGTAGTAACCGGGACAGGAACGAGCAGTACTTC
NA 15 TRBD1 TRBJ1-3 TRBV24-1 CATSDNDRDRNTIYF TGTGCCACCAGTGACAACGACAGGGATCGGAACACCATATATTTT
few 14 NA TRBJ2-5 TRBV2 CASSVRLYQETQYF TGTGCCAGCAGTGTTCGACTATACCAAGAGACCCAGTACTTC
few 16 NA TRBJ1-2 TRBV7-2 CASSLVTRRTNYGYTF TGTGCCAGCAGCTTAGTGACAAGAAGAACTAACTATGGCTACACCTTC
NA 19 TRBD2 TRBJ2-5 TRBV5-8 CASSLGLAGPYEVQETQYF TGTGCCAGCAGCTTGGGACTAGCGGGACCCTATGAGGTCCAAGAGACCCAGTACTTC
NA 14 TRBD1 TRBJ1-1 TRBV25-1 CASTWTGGVSEAFF TGTGCCAGCACCTGGACAGGGGGCGTCAGTGAAGCTTTCTTT
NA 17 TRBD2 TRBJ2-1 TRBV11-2 CASRIGLAGGIGHEQFF TGTGCCAGCAGAATCGGACTAGCGGGAGGGATAGGCCATGAGCAGTTCTTC
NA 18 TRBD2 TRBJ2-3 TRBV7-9 CASSAASGGAFGTDTQYF TGTGCCAGCAGCGCTGCTAGCGGGGGGGCCTTCGGCACAGATACGCAGTATTTT
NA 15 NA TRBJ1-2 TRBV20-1 CSARTTRGGNYGYTF TGCAGTGCTAGGACTACGCGGGGGGGGAACTATGGCTACACCTTC
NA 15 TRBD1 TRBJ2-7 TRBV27 CASSGTTGTGGAQYF TGTGCCAGCAGTGGGACCACCGGGACAGGGGGCGCGCAGTACTTC
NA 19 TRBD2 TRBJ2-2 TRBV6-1 CASSPRTSGRAGGDGELFF TGTGCCAGCAGCCCACGGACTAGCGGGAGGGCCGGCGGGGACGGGGAGCTGTTTTTT
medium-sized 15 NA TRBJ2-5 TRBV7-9 CASSLRAGFQETQYF TGTGCCAGCAGCCTCAGGGCTGGCTTCCAAGAGACCCAGTACTTC